The text below deals with one T cell receptor beta chain. This entry comes from a study of control samples from healthy donors and cancer patients. Germline V CDR1 and CDR2: ENHRY, SYGVKD. V was trimmed by 3 bases and J by 4 bases, leaving 15 bases between them. This CDR3 has 15 amino acids. Some clones are missing from TCRdb's copy, which holds only in-frame ones; the method was immunoSEQ multiplex PCR. The profile covers 110,000 to 150,000 clones, with roughly 90% appearing a single time and over 4% taken by the ten largest. Sequencing was carried out using blood. The chain has TRBV10-3 and TRBJ1-2, with D possibly TRBD1 on 5 matching bases. The TCR comes from a man aged 25 to 40 in good health. CDR3 DNA: TGTGCCATCAGTGACACCTCTCAGGGTTCCTATGGCTACACCTTC. It yields the protein CAISDTSQGSYGYTF.